This TCR beta chain originates from a study of T cell changes during pregnancy in multiple sclerosis. TCRdb keeps only in-frame clones here, not all; method: immunoSEQ multiplex PCR. The sample includes approximately 97,000 clones, 91% of them seen just once. J was trimmed by 7 bases and V by 2 bases; bases with no gene match: 7. The CDR3 runs to 14 residues. Germline-derived CDR1 and CDR2 are MNHEY and SVGAGI. This clonotype was obtained from a female donor in good health, enrolled as a control in a pregnancy study. The sample here was peripheral blood, taken after pregnancy. The chain employs TRBV6-5 and TRBJ2-7, with TRBD1 identical over 8 bases. CDR3 nucleotides: TGTGCCAGCAGTTACGGGGGACAGGTGTGGGAGCAGTACTTC. The encoded protein is CASSYGGQVWEQYF.